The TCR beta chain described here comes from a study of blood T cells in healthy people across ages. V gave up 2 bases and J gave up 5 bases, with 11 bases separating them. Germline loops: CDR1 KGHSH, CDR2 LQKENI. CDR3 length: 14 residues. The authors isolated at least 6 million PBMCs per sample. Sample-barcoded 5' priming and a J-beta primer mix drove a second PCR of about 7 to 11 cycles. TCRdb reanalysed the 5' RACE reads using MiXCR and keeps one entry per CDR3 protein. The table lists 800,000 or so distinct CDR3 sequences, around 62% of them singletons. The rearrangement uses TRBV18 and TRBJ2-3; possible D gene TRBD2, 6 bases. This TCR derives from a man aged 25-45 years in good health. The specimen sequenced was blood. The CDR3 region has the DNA TGTGCCAGCTCACCAGGACTAACGAGAGATACGCAGTATTTT. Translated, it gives CASSPGLTRDTQYF.